In its sample, the clone carrying this T cell receptor beta chain was seen a few times. The germline V gene has CDR1 KGHSH and CDR2 LQKENI. With V trimmed by 3 bases and J by 5 bases, 9 bases remained unmatched. The CDR3 has 16 amino acids. The data derive from a study of T cells after yellow fever vaccination. TCRdb re-derived calls from the 5' RACE reads in MiXCR, one entry per CDR3 protein. Altogether over 300,000 distinct CDR3 sequences are present, roughly 3.5% being singletons, with the ten largest covering around 24%. This chain links TRBV18 with TRBJ1-1; 10 nucleotides match TRBD1. This TCR was recovered from a young man who received the YFV17D yellow fever vaccine. Sequenced material: PBMCs, taken on the day of the yellow fever booster vaccination. CDR3 nucleotide sequence: TGTGCCAGCTCACCCCGGGACAGGGGATTTGGGACTGAAGCTTTCTTT. Translation gives CASSPRDRGFGTEAFF. The full variable domain, in which reference TRBV18 and TRBJ1-1 provide the parts outside the CDR3, is NAGVMQNPRHLVRRRGQEARLRCSPMKGHSHVYWYRQLPEEGLKFMVYLQKENIIDESGMPKERFSAEFPKEGPSILRIQQVVRGDSAAYFCASSPRDRGFGTEAFFGQGTRLTVV.